This entry lists 31 T cell receptor beta chains sequenced from one sample in a study of T cell repertoires in ileal Crohn's disease. Libraries were prepared by immunoSEQ multiplex PCR; TCRdb keeps only in-frame clonotypes and omits some of them. In the table there are about 15,000 clones, approximately 80% of which are singletons. What was sequenced was ileal tissue. Every receptor here comes from an adult with Crohn's disease.

V usage is TRBV30 and J usage is TRBJ2-3, with 8 bases that match TRBD2. This CDR3 spans 16 amino acids. CDR1 and CDR2 from the germline V gene are GTSNPN and SVGIG (reference sequence). V lost 0 bases, J lost 1 base, and 6 bases stayed unmatched. In DNA form, the CDR3 reads TGTGCCTGGAGTGTACCCAGCGGGGGCCGCACAGATACGCAGTATTTT. It yields the protein CAWSVPSGGRTDTQYF.

The chain couples TRBV4-3 to TRBJ2-6, with 7 nucleotides matching TRBD1. With 1 base clipped from V and 2 bases from J, the junction kept 2 bases outside the gene matches. The germline V gene encodes CDR1 LGHNA and CDR2 YSLEER. The CDR3 is 16 residues long. DNA for the CDR3: TGCGCCAGCAGCCAAGTAGACAGGGCTGGGGCCAACGTCCTGACTTTC. The encoded protein is CASSQVDRAGANVLTF.

This rearrangement joins TRBV19 to TRBJ1-1; no clear D. CDR1 LNHDA and CDR2 SQIVND come from the germline V gene (reference sequence). CDR3 length: 12 amino acids. The V gene lost 4 bases and the J gene lost 1 base, with 4 bases spanning the gap. The DNA of the CDR3 is TGTGCCAGTAGTACTTGGAACACTGAAGCTTTCTTT. Encoded protein: CASSTWNTEAFF.

The V call is TRBV18, the J call TRBJ2-7; TRBD1 might be the D (5 bases). The germline V gene encodes CDR1 KGHSH and CDR2 LQKENI. V shed 6 bases and J shed 4 bases, with 10 bases lying between them. This CDR3 comprises 12 residues. CDR3 loop: CASSWTKYEQYF. The CDR3 DNA sequence: TGTGCCAGCTCGTGGACAAAATACGAGCAGTACTTC.

This clone was detected only a few times. This CDR3 is also generated by other DNA sequences in the sample. V gene TRBV30 combines with J gene TRBJ2-1; 12 bases are a match to TRBD2. V gave up 3 bases and J gave up 5 bases; unmatched junction bases: 5. This CDR3 is built from 15 residues. Per the germline V gene, CDR1 is GTSNPN and CDR2 is SVGIG (reference sequence). CDR3 coding DNA: TGTGCCTGGAGGCTAGCGGGAGGGCCACACAATGAGCAGTTCTTC. Translated, it gives CAWRLAGGPHNEQFF. The full variable domain, with the rest looked up from reference TRBV30 and TRBJ2-1, is SQTIHQWPATLVQPVGSPLSLECTVEGTSNPNLYWYRQAAGRGLQLLFYSVGIGQISSEVPQNLSASRPQDRQFILSSKKLLLSDSGFYLCAWRLAGGPHNEQFFGPGTRLTVL.

This chain uses TRBV19 with TRBJ2-1; 9 bases align to TRBD2. Per the germline V gene, CDR1 is LNHDA and CDR2 is SQIVND (reference sequence). The CDR3 spans 15 residues. The J segment lost 1 base and the V segment lost 6 bases, leaving 4 bases of the junction unmatched. The CDR3: CASRPGLASYNEQFF. DNA of the CDR3: TGTGCCAGTAGACCGGGACTAGCTTCCTACAATGAGCAGTTCTTC.

The chain uses TRBV6-4 and TRBJ2-1, with no clear D. Germline V CDR1 and CDR2: MRHNA, SNTAGT. Trimming took off 0 bases at V and 6 bases at J, with 6 bases between the two ends. This CDR3 has 13 residues. CDR3 loop: CASSDSDSNEQFF. The CDR3 nucleotides are TGTGCCAGCAGTGACTCCGATAGCAATGAGCAGTTCTTC.

The CDR3 reads CASSVEGGYGYTF. For the CDR3, the DNA is TGTGCCAGCAGCGTAGAAGGGGGCTATGGCTACACCTTC. This chain links TRBV9 with TRBJ1-2; perhaps TRBD1 as D (6 bases). The germline gives CDR1 SGDLS, CDR2 YYNGEE. The CDR3 has 13 residues. The V end was cut by 0 bases, the J end by 4 bases, with 7 bases between.

This sequence joins TRBV7-3 and TRBJ2-5; weak D call: TRBD1 (6 bases). The V gene's germline CDR1 is SGHTA and CDR2 FQGTGA. Trimming removed 3 bases from V and 5 bases from J, with 10 bases in between. The CDR3 is made up of 13 amino acids. CDR3 sequence (DNA): TGTGCCAGCAGCTTGAGCAGGGGCGAGACCCAGTACTTC. This sequence encodes CASSLSRGETQYF.

CDR3 loop: CASSLPGRAGANVLTF. DNA for the CDR3: TGTGCCAGCAGTTTACCCGGCAGGGCCGGGGCCAACGTCCTGACTTTC. The V and J genes are TRBV27 and TRBJ2-6, with a weak D call TRBD1 (5 bases). V lost 2 bases and J lost 4, with 12 bases in between. The CDR3 has 16 residues. From germline, CDR1 is MNHEY and CDR2 SMNVEV (reference sequence). Full variable domain (missing parts from reference TRBV27 and TRBJ2-6): EAQVTQNPRYLITVTGKKLTVTCSQNMNHEYMSWYRQDPGLGLRQIYYSMNVEVTDKGDVPEGYKVSRKEKRNFPLILESPSPNQTSLYFCASSLPGRAGANVLTFGAGSRLTVL.

The genes are TRBV7-3 and TRBJ2-5, with 9 bases lining up with TRBD2. The CDR3 sequence is 13 residues long. CDR1 and CDR2 (germline): SGHTA, FQGTGA. V lost 9 bases and J lost 1; bases outside the gene matches: 3. CDR3 region: CASSSGIQETQYF. In DNA form, the CDR3 reads TGTGCCAGTTCTAGCGGGATCCAAGAGACCCAGTACTTC.

J is TRBJ2-3 and V is TRBV7-9; a possible D gene is TRBD2 (6 bases). The ends were cut back, 1 base at V and 0 bases at J, with 11 bases in the middle. Germline CDR1 and CDR2: SEHNR and FQNEAQ (reference sequence). CDR3 length: 16 amino acids. The CDR3 region is CASSLGSGPSTDTQYF. CDR3 coding DNA: TGTGCCAGCAGCTTAGGGAGCGGGCCTAGCACAGATACGCAGTATTTT.

This clone has a single count. The V gene is TRBV9, the J gene TRBJ2-5; D is uncertain. Trimming cost V 0 bases and J 4 bases, with 7 bases left between them. This CDR3 spans 13 amino acids. From germline, CDR1 is SGDLS and CDR2 YYNGEE. CDR3 DNA sequence: TGTGCCAGCAGCGTAGGAGGCACAGAGACCCAGTACTTC. Translating it yields CASSVGGTETQYF. The complete variable domain, with remaining parts taken from reference TRBV9 and TRBJ2-5, reads DSGVTQTPKHLITATGQRVTLRCSPRSGDLSVYWYQQSLDQGLQFLIQYYNGEERAKGNILERFSAQQFPDLHSELNLSSLELGDSALYFCASSVGGTETQYFGPGTRLLVL.

For the CDR3, the DNA is TGTGCCAGCAGTTTACGGGTACTAGCGGGAGTCACAGATACGCAGTATTTT. Its protein is CASSLRVLAGVTDTQYF. V gene TRBV27 combines with J gene TRBJ2-3; 11 bases agree with TRBD2. Trimming at V came to 2 bases and at J to 2 bases, leaving 6 bases not matched to a gene. CDR3 length equals 17 residues. Germline CDR1 and CDR2: MNHEY and SMNVEV (reference sequence).

This rearrangement joins TRBV4-3 to TRBJ2-2, with 10 bases aligning to TRBD1. The CDR3 contains 15 residues. J gave up 6 bases and V 5 bases, and 6 bases lay outside the gene matches. Germline CDR1 LGHNA, CDR2 YSLEER. The CDR3 nucleotides are TGCGCCAGCAGCAGGGGGACAGGGGCACCCGGGGAGCTGTTTTTT. The encoded protein is CASSRGTGAPGELFF.

The chain has TRBV14 and TRBJ2-1; D is uncertain. This CDR3 region has 13 residues. CDR1 and CDR2 from the germline V gene are SGHDN and FVKESK. V was clipped by 0 bases and J by 10 bases, with 10 bases between them. The CDR3 reads CASSQDLGGEQFF. Here the CDR3 DNA reads TGTGCCAGCAGCCAAGATCTAGGCGGCGAGCAGTTCTTC.

In regard to this clone: The same CDR3 arises from other DNA sequences in this sample as well. The chain joins TRBV18 to TRBJ1-2; 7 bases are a match to TRBD1. CDR1 and CDR2 from the germline V gene are KGHSH and LQKENI. This CDR3 contains 14 residues. V dropped 3 bases and J dropped 3; count of bases not matched to a gene: 4. This CDR3 reads CASSPGQVDYGYTF. The CDR3 DNA reads TGTGCCAGCTCACCCGGACAGGTAGACTATGGCTACACCTTC.

The CDR3 DNA is TGTGCCAGCAGCCTGACACATGGTTCACCCCTCCACTTT. This sequence encodes CASSLTHGSPLHF. V and J are TRBV5-8 and TRBJ1-6; no clear D gene. From germline, CDR1 is SGHTS and CDR2 YDEGEE. The CDR3 spans 13 residues. V lost 4 bases to trimming and J lost 9 bases, with 11 bases between them.

This chain uses TRBV28 with TRBJ1-1; D may be TRBD1 (5 bases). Germline CDR1 reads MDHEN; CDR2 reads SYDVKM. This CDR3 spans 13 amino acids. Trimming removed 8 bases at V and 0 bases at J, with 10 bases between. In DNA, the CDR3 is TGTGCCAGCGGGGCGGAAGTGAACACTGAAGCTTTCTTT. This gives the protein CASGAEVNTEAFF.

This rearrangement joins TRBV11-2 to TRBJ2-7, with D tentatively TRBD2 (5 bases). The CDR3 totals 15 residues. The germline CDR1 and CDR2 sequences are SGHAT and FQNNGV. V lost 1 base to trimming and J lost 3 bases, with 13 bases between them. The chain's CDR3 is CASSLGELARYEQYF. CDR3 in DNA: TGTGCCAGCAGCTTAGGGGAGCTAGCCCGCTACGAGCAGTACTTC. The full variable domain, in which reference TRBV11-2 and TRBJ2-7 provide the parts outside the CDR3, is EAGVAQSPRYKIIEKRQSVAFWCNPISGHATLYWYQQILGQGPKLLIQFQNNGVVDDSQLPKDRFSAERLKGVDSTLKIQPAKLEDSAVYLCASSLGELARYEQYFGPGTRLTVT.

The V gene is TRBV9, the J gene TRBJ2-2; no firm D call. Between the trimmed V and J ends, which lost 0 bases and 6 bases, there was a span of 6 bases. Germline V gives CDR1 SGDLS, CDR2 YYNGEE. The CDR3 has 13 residues. The CDR3 bases are TGTGCCAGCAGCGTAGATCCGGCCGGGGAGCTGTTTTTT. This sequence encodes CASSVDPAGELFF.

CDR3 region: CASSPRDRDSGANVLTF. CDR3 DNA: TGCGCCAGCAGCCCCCGGGACAGGGACTCTGGGGCCAACGTCCTGACTTTC. The gene calls are TRBV4-3 and TRBJ2-6; TRBD1 aligns across 9 bases. V was pared by 4 bases and J by 0 bases, with 4 bases of the junction left unmatched. Looked up from germline, CDR1 is LGHNA and CDR2 is YSLEER. The CDR3 length is 17 residues.

V is TRBV29-1 and J is TRBJ2-1; TRBD2 aligns across 14 bases. Germline lookup yields CDR1 SQVTM and CDR2 ANQGSEA. The J segment lost 8 bases and the V segment lost 7 bases, leaving 7 bases of the junction unmatched. The CDR3 has 14 residues. The chain's CDR3 is CSGSGLAGADEQFF. DNA for the CDR3: TGCAGCGGATCGGGACTAGCGGGAGCGGATGAGCAGTTCTTC.

This rearrangement joins TRBV6-6 to TRBJ2-7; 9 bases fit TRBD2. V trimming: 3 bases; J trimming: 2 bases; junction bases outside the gene matches: 5. The CDR3 length is 15 residues. The germline CDR1 and CDR2 sequences are MNHNY and SVGAGI (reference sequence). The CDR3 sequence: CASSYVASGAYEQYV. CDR3 nucleotides: TGTGCCAGCAGTTATGTGGCTAGCGGGGCCTACGAGCAGTACGTC.

The gene calls are TRBV27 and TRBJ1-2; 10 bases are shared with TRBD1. V was clipped by 6 bases and J by 7 bases; unmatched bases: 5. Germline lookup yields CDR1 MNHEY and CDR2 SMNVEV (reference sequence). This CDR3 region has 13 residues. The CDR3 is CASSVDRGIGYTF. DNA for the CDR3: TGTGCCAGCAGCGTGGACAGGGGGATTGGCTACACCTTC.

The rearrangement links TRBV7-8 to TRBJ1-1, with 9 bases lining up with TRBD1. Germline loops: CDR1 SGHVS, CDR2 FQNEAQ. The junction had 12 bases not matched to a gene; V was cut back by 5 bases and J by 5 bases. This CDR3 is 16 amino acids long. The CDR3 region has the DNA TGTGCCAGCAGCGTAGGGACAGGGATTCAAGGTACTGAAGCTTTCTTT. Protein sequence: CASSVGTGIQGTEAFF. The full variable domain, its missing parts supplied by reference TRBV7-8 and TRBJ1-1, is GAGVSQSPRYKVAKRGQDVALRCDPISGHVSLFWYQQALGQGPEFLTYFQNEAQLDKSGLPSDRFFAERPEGSVSTLKIQRTQQEDSAVYLCASSVGTGIQGTEAFFGQGTRLTVV.

V is TRBV18 and J is TRBJ1-1, with TRBD1 identical over 8 bases. Per germline, CDR1 KGHSH and CDR2 LQKENI. The CDR3 extends over 15 amino acids. Germline trimming cut 1 base from V and 5 bases from J; bases unmatched to any gene: 6. The CDR3 here is CASSPRWTGQTEAFF. In DNA form, the CDR3 reads TGTGCCAGCTCACCACGGTGGACAGGGCAAACTGAAGCTTTCTTT.

The chain links TRBV27 to TRBJ2-5; 9 bases are shared with TRBD2. The CDR3 has 14 residues. Germline CDR1 reads MNHEY; CDR2 reads SMNVEV (reference sequence). The trim removed 6 bases at V and 5 bases at J, leaving 7 bases unmatched. CDR3 nucleotide sequence: TGTGCCAGCAGCTCTCTAGCGGGGAGTGAGACCCAGTACTTC. Encoded protein: CASSSLAGSETQYF.

The chain joins TRBV5-4 to TRBJ1-2; 8 bases are shared with TRBD1. Unmatched junction bases numbered 9, after V lost 4 bases and J lost 4 bases. This CDR3 has 15 residues. Germline CDR1 is SGHNT and CDR2 is YYREEE (reference sequence). CDR3: CASSLSGQGGYGYTF. The CDR3, as DNA: TGTGCCAGCAGCCTTTCCGGACAGGGCGGCTATGGCTACACCTTC.

This clone has just a few counts. The V call is TRBV15, the J call TRBJ1-1; perhaps TRBD1 as D (5 bases). The germline V gene has CDR1 LNHNV and CDR2 YYDKDF (reference sequence). The ends were cut back, 0 bases at V and 5 bases at J, with 10 bases in the middle. The CDR3 spans 14 residues. The CDR3 spells CATSRETQGTEAFF. The DNA for the CDR3 is TGTGCCACCAGCAGAGAAACCCAGGGAACTGAAGCTTTCTTT.

The chain carries TRBV7-8 and TRBJ2-7; 10 bases are shared with TRBD1. Germline-derived CDR1 and CDR2 are SGHVS and FQNEAQ. Losses at the gene ends were 3 bases for V and 2 bases for J; bases not matched to a gene: 1. The CDR3 has 14 residues. The CDR3 region is CASSFGTGAYEQYV. The CDR3 region has the DNA TGTGCCAGCAGCTTCGGGACAGGGGCCTACGAGCAGTACGTC.